This record looks at one TCR beta chain sequence and its context. The data belong to a study of radiotherapy plus CTLA-4 blockade in lung cancer. The length of the CDR3 is 15 residues. Germline V lookup: CDR1 KGHSH, CDR2 LQKENI. V lost 5 bases to trimming and J lost 3 bases; unmatched junction nucleotides: 6. Generated by immunoSEQ multiplex PCR, the TCRdb table keeps only in-frame clones and is missing some. The repertoire holds 56,000 or so clones, with more than 60% as singletons. Source: peripheral blood, taken from a patient treated with radiotherapy plus ipilimumab. The chain recombines TRBV18 with TRBJ1-4; the match to TRBD1 covers 7 bases. This sequence originates from a human donor with non-small cell lung cancer who had a partial response to radiotherapy plus ipilimumab. This CDR3 reads CASSSLQGPNEKLFF. CDR3 coding DNA: TGTGCCAGCTCATCGTTACAGGGGCCTAATGAAAAACTGTTTTTT.